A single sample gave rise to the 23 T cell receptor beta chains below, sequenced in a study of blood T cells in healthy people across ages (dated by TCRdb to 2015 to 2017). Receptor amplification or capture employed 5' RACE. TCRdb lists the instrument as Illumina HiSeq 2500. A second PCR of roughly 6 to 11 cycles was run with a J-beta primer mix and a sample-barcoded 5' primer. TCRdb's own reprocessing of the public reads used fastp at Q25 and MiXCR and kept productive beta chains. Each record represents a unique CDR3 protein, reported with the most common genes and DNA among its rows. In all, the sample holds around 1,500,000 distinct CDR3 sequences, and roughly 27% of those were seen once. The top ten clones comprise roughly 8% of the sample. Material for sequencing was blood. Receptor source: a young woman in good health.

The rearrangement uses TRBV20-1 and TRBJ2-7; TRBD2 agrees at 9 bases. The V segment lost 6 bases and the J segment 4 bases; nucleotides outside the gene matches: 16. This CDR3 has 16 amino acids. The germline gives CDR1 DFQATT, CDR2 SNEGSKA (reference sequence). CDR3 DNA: TGCAGTGCCCTTTCCCCGGGCGGGAGGGATCCTTACGAGCAGTACTTC. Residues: CSALSPGGRDPYEQYF.

CDR3 in DNA: TGCAGCGTTGAAGTTCCGGACAGGGGGCCTCGAGAGCAGTTCTTC. Its translation is CSVEVPDRGPREQFF. The rearrangement links TRBV29-1 to TRBJ2-1, with 11 bases aligning to TRBD1. V shed 1 base, J shed 10 bases, and the junction held 9 bases outside the gene matches. The CDR3 runs 15 residues. In germline, CDR1 is SQVTM, CDR2 ANQGSEA.

The CDR3 sequence: CATSDPSSAYNEQFF. CDR3 nucleotides: TGTGCCACCAGTGACCCGTCTTCGGCCTACAATGAGCAGTTCTTC. The chain couples TRBV24-1 to TRBJ2-1; D call uncertain. Looked up from germline, CDR1 is KGHDR and CDR2 is SFDVKD. This CDR3 is built from 15 residues. Trimming took off 4 bases at V and 2 bases at J, with 11 bases between the two ends.

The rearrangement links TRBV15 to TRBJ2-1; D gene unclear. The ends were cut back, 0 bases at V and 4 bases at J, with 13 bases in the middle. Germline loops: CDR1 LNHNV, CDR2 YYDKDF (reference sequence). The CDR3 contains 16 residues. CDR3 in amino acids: CATSRDGPKGYNEQFF. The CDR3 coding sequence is TGTGCCACCAGCAGAGATGGTCCTAAAGGATACAATGAGCAGTTCTTC.

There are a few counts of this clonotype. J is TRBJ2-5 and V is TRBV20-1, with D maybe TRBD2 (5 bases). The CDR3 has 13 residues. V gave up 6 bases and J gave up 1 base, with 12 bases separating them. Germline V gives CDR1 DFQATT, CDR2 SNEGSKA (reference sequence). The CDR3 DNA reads TGCAGTGCGCCCGCGGGTTCCCAAGAGACCCAGTACTTC. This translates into CSAPAGSQETQYF.

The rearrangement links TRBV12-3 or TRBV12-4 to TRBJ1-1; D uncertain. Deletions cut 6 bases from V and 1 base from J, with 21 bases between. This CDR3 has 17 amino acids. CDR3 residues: CASRPWGVSPANTEAFF. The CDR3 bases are TGTGCCAGCAGACCGTGGGGTGTTAGTCCGGCGAACACTGAAGCTTTCTTT.

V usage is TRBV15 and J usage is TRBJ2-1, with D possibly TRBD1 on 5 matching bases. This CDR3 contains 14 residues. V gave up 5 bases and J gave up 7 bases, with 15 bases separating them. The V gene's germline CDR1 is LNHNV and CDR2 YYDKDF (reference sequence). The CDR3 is CATSEQTRVNEQFF. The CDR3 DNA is TGTGCCACCAGCGAACAAACCAGGGTAAATGAGCAGTTCTTC.

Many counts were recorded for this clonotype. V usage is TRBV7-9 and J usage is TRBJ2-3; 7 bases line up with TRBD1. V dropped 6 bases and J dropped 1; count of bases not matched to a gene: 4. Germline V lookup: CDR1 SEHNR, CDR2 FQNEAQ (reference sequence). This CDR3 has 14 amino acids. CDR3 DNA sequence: TGTGCCAGCAGAACTGGACAGGGCACAGATACGCAGTATTTT. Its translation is CASRTGQGTDTQYF.

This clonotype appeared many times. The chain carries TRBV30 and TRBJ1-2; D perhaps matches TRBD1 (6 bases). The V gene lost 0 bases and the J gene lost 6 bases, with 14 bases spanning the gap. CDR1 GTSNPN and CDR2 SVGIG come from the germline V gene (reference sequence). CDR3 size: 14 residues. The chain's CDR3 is CAWSVLAGADGYTF. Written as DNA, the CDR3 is TGTGCCTGGAGTGTACTCGCGGGGGCGGATGGCTACACCTTC.

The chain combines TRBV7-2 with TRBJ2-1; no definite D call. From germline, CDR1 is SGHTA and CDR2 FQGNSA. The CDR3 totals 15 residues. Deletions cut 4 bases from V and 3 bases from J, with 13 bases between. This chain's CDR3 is CASSSNGPGYNEQFF. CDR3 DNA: TGTGCCAGCAGCTCGAACGGGCCTGGCTACAATGAGCAGTTCTTC.

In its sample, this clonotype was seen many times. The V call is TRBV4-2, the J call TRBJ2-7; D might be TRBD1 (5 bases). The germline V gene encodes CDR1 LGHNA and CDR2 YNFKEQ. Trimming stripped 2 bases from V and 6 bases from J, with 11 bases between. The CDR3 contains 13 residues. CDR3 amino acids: CASSQSGQSEQYF. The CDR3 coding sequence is TGTGCCAGCAGCCAATCAGGGCAGAGCGAGCAGTACTTC.

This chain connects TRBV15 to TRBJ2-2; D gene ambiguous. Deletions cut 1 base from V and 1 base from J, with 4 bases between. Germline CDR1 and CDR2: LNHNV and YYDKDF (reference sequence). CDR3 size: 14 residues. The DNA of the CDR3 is TGTGCCACCAGCAGAGTTAAGAACACCGGGGAGCTGTTTTTT. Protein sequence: CATSRVKNTGELFF.

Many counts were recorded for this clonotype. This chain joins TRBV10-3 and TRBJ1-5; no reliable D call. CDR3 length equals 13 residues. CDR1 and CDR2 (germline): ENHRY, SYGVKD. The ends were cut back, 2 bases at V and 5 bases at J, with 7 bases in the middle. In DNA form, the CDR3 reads TGTGCCATCAGTGAGGAAGGACATCAGCCCCAGCATTTT. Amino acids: CAISEEGHQPQHF.

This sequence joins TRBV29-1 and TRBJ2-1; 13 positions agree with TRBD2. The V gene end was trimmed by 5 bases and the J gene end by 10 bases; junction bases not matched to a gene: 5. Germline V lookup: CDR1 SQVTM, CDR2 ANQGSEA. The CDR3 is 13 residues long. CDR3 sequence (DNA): TGCAGCGTTCCGGGACTAGCGGGGAACGAGCAGTTCTTC. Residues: CSVPGLAGNEQFF.

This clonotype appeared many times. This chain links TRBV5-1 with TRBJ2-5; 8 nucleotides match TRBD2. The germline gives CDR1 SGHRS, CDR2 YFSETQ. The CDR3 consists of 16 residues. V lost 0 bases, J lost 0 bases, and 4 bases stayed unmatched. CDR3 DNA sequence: TGCGCCAGCAGCTTGGAAGCGGGGGCGTACCAAGAGACCCAGTACTTC. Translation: CASSLEAGAYQETQYF. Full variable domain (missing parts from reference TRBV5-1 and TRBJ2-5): KAGVTQTPRYLIKTRGQQVTLSCSPISGHRSVSWYQQTPGQGLQFLFEYFSETQRNKGNFPGRFSGRQFSNSRSEMNVSTLELGDSALYLCASSLEAGAYQETQYFGPGTRLLVL.

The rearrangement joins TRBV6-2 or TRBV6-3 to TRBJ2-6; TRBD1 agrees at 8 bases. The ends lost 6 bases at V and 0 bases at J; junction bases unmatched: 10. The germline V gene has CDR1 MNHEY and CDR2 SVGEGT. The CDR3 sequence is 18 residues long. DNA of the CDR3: TGTGCCAGCAGACTCCCGGGACAGGCGGTCTCTGGGGCCAACGTCCTGACTTTC. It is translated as CASRLPGQAVSGANVLTF.

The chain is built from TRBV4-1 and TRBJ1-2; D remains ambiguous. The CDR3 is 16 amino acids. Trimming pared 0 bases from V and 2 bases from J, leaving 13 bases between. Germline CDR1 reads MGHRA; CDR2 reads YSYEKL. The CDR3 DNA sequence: TGCGCCAGCAGCCAAGAGCGGACTCCTTCCAACTATGGCTACACCTTC. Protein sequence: CASSQERTPSNYGYTF.

CDR3 nucleotide sequence: TGTGCCAGCAGCTTACTAGGAATCACAGATACGCAGTATTTT. Amino acids: CASSLLGITDTQYF. V usage is TRBV7-2 and J usage is TRBJ2-3; D uncertain. The germline CDR1 and CDR2 sequences are SGHTA and FQGNSA. V was clipped by 2 bases and J by 2 bases, with 8 bases between them. CDR3 size: 14 residues.

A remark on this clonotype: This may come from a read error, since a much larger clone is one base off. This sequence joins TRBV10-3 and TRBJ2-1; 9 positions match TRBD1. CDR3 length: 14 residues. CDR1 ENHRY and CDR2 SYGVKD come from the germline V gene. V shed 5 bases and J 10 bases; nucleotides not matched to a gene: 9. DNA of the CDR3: TGTGCCATCAGTCCGGGACAGGGAACCTACGAGCAGTTCTTC. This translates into CAISPGQGTYEQFF.

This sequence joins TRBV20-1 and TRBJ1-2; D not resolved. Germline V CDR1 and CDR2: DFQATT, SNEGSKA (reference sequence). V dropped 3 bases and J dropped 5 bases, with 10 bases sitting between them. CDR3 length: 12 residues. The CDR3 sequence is CSARAEVYGYTF. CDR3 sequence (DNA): TGCAGTGCTAGGGCAGAAGTATATGGCTACACCTTC.

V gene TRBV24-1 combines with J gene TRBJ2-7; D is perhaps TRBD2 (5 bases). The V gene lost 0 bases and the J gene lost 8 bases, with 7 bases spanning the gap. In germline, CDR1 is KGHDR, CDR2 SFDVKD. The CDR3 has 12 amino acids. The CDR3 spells CATSDLGGQQYF. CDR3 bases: TGTGCCACCAGTGATTTGGGAGGACAGCAGTACTTC.

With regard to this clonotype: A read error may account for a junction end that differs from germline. The CDR3 sequence: CASSLSRAGTGRPRGSNALTF. DNA of the CDR3: TGTGCCAGCAGTTTATCCAGGGCCGGGACAGGGAGACCCCGGGGGTCCAACGCCCTGACTTTC. J is TRBJ2-6 and V is TRBV27; 9 positions agree with TRBD1. The V gene's germline CDR1 is MNHEY and CDR2 SMNVEV (reference sequence). This CDR3 region has 21 residues.

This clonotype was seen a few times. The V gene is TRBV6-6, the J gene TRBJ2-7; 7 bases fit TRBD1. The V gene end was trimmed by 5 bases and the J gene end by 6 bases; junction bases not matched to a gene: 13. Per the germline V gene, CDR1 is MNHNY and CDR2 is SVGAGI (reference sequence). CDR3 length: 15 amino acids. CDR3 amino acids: CASSRTGGPSREQYF. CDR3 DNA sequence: TGTGCCAGCAGTCGGACAGGAGGACCCTCGCGCGAGCAGTACTTC.